This T cell receptor (beta chain) comes out of a study of T cell responses to AZD1222 COVID-19 vaccine. To note about this clone: The antigen is undetermined.

Only in-frame clones appear in the TCRdb table, and some are missing; sequencing was by immunoSEQ multiplex PCR. The table lists roughly 190,000 clones, about 92% of them singletons. Overall study results and limits: Increased Spike-specific TCR breadth and depth were observed after two AZD1222 doses. Sampling captured repertoires only after the peak T cell response.

CDR1 is KGHSH, CDR2 LQKENI, per germline. The CDR3 is made up of 16 amino acids. V lost 4 bases, J lost 3 bases, and 8 bases stayed unmatched. The clonotype was recovered from an adult in good health. The gene calls are TRBV18 and TRBJ1-3, with 8 positions matching TRBD1. This specimen consisted of peripheral blood, obtained on day 0 of AZD1222 vaccination. CDR3 sequence: CASSLQGQGGGNTIYF. The CDR3 bases are TGTGCCAGCTCACTCCAAGGACAGGGCGGTGGAAACACCATATATTTT.